A selection of T cell receptor beta chains follows, all from one sample in a study of blood T cell repertoires in COVID-19. Clones were read by immunoSEQ multiplex PCR, and TCRdb kept only the in-frame ones, dropping some. This table holds around 340,000 clones, 70% to 90% found once. Sequencing was performed on PBMCs or T cells enriched from blood (not recorded which). The receptor source for this set is a woman aged 40 to 55 with acute COVID-19. Both conserved end residues are part of each CDR3. The D gene is left open where the match is weak. For some rows the clone size is stated as once, few or many, or as a class when expanded; others skip it.

cdr3_nt cdr3_aa clone_size d_call j_call v_call
TGTGCCAGCAGCGTAGGTCCAGCGTCGGCCTACGAGCAGTACTTC CASSVGPASAYEQYF . . TRBJ2-7 TRBV9
TGTGCCAGCAGTTACGTTTTTCGGTACAATGAGCAGTTCTTC CASSYVFRYNEQFF . . TRBJ2-1 TRBV6-6
TGTGCCAGCAGTTTAGAAGGGCAGGGGAAGCAGTTCTTC CASSLEGQGKQFF once . TRBJ2-1 TRBV27
TGTGCCAGCAGTTACTCGGGCAGCCCGAGCAATCAGCCCCAGCATTTT CASSYSGSPSNQPQHF . . TRBJ1-5 TRBV6-2/TRBV6-3
TGTGCCACGAAAAGACAGTTCTTTGGGGCCAACGTCCTGACTTTC CATKRQFFGANVLTF once . TRBJ2-6 TRBV19
TGTGCCAGCAGCTTAGGTTCTAACCCTTTTAGCACAGATACGCAGTATTTT CASSLGSNPFSTDTQYF . . TRBJ2-3 TRBV11-2
TGTGCCAGCAGCCAGACCGGGACAGTCGGCTACACCTTC CASSQTGTVGYTF few TRBD1 TRBJ1-2 TRBV7-8
TGTGCCAGCTCAACAGGATCAACTAATGAAAAACTGTTTTTT CASSTGSTNEKLFF . . TRBJ1-4 TRBV18
TGTGCCAGCTCACCAGGACAGTCGAGACAGCCCCAGCATTTT CASSPGQSRQPQHF . . TRBJ1-5 TRBV18
TGTGCCAGCAGCGTAGGTGGAGCGGGGGTTGGCACCGGGGAGCTGTTTTTT CASSVGGAGVGTGELFF once TRBD2 TRBJ2-2 TRBV9
TGTGCCAGCAGGCAGGGGGAATACTATGGCTACACCTTC CASRQGEYYGYTF . TRBD1 TRBJ1-2 TRBV9
TGTGCCAGCAGTTACTCGGCTGGCAGGGTAACGGAGGAAGCTTTCTTT CASSYSAGRVTEEAFF . . TRBJ1-1 TRBV6-5
TGCGCCAGCAGCTTGGAACAGGGGAATTCTGAAGCTTTCTTT CASSLEQGNSEAFF . TRBD1 TRBJ1-1 TRBV5-1
TGTGCCAGCAGCCCCGGGACTATTTTTGTGGAGCAGTTCTTC CASSPGTIFVEQFF . TRBD2 TRBJ2-1 TRBV7-2
TGTGCCAGCAGCGGCAGGACAGGCATGAACACTGAAGCTTTCTTT CASSGRTGMNTEAFF few . TRBJ1-1 TRBV21-1
TGTGCCAGCAGTGCCCCCCAGGGGACAGGGGGCGGTGGATACGAGCAGTACTTC CASSAPQGTGGGGYEQYF . TRBD1 TRBJ2-7 TRBV25-1
TGCGCCAGCAGCTTGTGGGCAAACACTGAAGCTTTCTTT CASSLWANTEAFF . . TRBJ1-1 TRBV5-1
TGTGCCAGCAGCTTAGTTATTAGCGGGAGGACCCTCTACGAGCAGTACTTC CASSLVISGRTLYEQYF . TRBD2 TRBJ2-7 TRBV11-2
TGTGCCAGCTCACCAGCCGGGACTAGCGACTACAATGAGCAGTTCTTC CASSPAGTSDYNEQFF . TRBD2 TRBJ2-1 TRBV18
TGCGCCAGCAGCTTGGCCGGGGCGGGGGCCTACAATGAGCAGTTCTTC CASSLAGAGAYNEQFF . TRBD2 TRBJ2-1 TRBV5-1